This passage covers 2 T cell receptor beta chains from one sample sequenced in a study of CD8 T cells in Susac syndrome (dated 2019 in TCRdb). Receptor amplification or capture employed the immunoSEQ multiplex PCR assay. RNA was extracted using the RNeasy kit, and about 0.45 to 1 microgram was reverse transcribed with random hexamers. TCRdb trimmed the raw reads at Q25, called clones with MiXCR and kept productive beta chains. Here each entry gathers all rows of one CDR3 protein and keeps the most common genes and DNA. The sample records fewer than 150,000 distinct CDR3 sequences, 85% to 95% of which are singletons. The ten most abundant clones make up 0.093% of the sample. Material for sequencing was CD4+ T cells from PBMCs. The receptors here all came from a human donor with multiple sclerosis.

The chain joins TRBV20-1 to TRBJ1-1, with TRBD1 as a possible D gene (5 bases). Germline V CDR1 and CDR2: DFQATT, SNEGSKA (reference sequence). CDR3 size: 13 residues. Trimming cost V 1 base and J 3 bases, with 9 bases left between them. The DNA of the CDR3 is TGCAGTGCTAGAGGGACAACCTACACTGAAGCTTTCTTT. This codes for CSARGTTYTEAFF.

The CDR3 DNA follows: TGTGCCAGCAGCCCCACCGGAGACTTCCTGAGGCAGTTCTTC. It encodes CASSPTGDFLRQFF. This rearrangement joins TRBV5-6 to TRBJ2-1, with unresolved D. CDR1 is SGHDT and CDR2 is YYEEEE in the germline V gene. Trimming pared 4 bases from V and 12 bases from J, leaving 20 bases between. The CDR3 runs to 14 residues.